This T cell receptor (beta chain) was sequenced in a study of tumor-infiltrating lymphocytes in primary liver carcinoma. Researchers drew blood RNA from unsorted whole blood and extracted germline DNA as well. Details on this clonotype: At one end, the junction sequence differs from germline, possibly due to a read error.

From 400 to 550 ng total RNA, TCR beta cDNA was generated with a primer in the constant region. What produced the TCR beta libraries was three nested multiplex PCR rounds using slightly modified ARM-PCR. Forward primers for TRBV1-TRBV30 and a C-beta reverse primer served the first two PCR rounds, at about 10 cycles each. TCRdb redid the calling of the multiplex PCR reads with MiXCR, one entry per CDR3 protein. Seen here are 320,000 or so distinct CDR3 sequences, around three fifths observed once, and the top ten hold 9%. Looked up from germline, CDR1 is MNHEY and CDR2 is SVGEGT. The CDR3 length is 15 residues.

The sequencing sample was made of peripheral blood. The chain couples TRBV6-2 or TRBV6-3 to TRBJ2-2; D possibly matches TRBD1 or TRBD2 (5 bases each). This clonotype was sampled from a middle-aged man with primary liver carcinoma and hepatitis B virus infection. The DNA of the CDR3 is TGTGCCGGCAGGCTAAGTGGGGGGAACACCGGGGAGCTGTTTTTT. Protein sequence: CAGRLSGGNTGELFF.